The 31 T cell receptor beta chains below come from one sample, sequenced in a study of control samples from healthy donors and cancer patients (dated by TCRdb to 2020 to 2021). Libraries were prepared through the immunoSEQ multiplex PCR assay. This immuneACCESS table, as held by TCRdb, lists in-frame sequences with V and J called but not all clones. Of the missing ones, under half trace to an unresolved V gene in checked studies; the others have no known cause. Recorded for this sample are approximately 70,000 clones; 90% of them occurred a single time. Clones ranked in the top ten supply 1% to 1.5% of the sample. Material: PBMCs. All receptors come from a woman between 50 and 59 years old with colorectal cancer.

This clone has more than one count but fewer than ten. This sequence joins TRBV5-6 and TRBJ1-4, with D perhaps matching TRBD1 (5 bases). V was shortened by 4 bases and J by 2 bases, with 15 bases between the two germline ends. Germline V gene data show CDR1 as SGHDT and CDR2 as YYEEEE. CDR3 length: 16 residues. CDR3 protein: CASSRSRVVTNEKLFF. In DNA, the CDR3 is TGTGCCAGCAGCCGCTCCAGGGTTGTTACTAATGAAAAACTGTTTTTT.

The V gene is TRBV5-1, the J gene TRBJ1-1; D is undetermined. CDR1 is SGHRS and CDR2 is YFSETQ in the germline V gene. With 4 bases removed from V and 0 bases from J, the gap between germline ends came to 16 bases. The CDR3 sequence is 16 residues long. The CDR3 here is CASSPRRKEMNTEAFF. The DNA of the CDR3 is TGCGCCAGCAGCCCCCGTCGGAAGGAAATGAACACTGAAGCTTTCTTT.

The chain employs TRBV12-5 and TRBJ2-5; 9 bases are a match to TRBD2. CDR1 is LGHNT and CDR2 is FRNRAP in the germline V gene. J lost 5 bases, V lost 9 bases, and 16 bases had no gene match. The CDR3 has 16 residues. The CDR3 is CARGRARGGRGETQYF. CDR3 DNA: TGTGCTAGGGGCCGAGCGCGGGGGGGCCGGGGGGAGACCCAGTACTTC.

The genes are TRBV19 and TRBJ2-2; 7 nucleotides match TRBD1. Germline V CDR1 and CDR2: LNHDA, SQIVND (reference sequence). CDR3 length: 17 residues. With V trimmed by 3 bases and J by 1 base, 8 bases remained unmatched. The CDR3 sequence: CASSILSQGKNTGELFF. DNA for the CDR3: TGTGCCAGTAGTATTTTGTCACAGGGGAAGAACACCGGGGAGCTGTTTTTT.

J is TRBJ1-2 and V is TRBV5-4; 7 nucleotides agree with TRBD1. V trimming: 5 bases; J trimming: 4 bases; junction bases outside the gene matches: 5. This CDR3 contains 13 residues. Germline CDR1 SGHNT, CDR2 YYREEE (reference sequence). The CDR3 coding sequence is TGTGCCAGCAGGTATGGGGACAGCTATGGCTACACCTTC. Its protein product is CASRYGDSYGYTF.

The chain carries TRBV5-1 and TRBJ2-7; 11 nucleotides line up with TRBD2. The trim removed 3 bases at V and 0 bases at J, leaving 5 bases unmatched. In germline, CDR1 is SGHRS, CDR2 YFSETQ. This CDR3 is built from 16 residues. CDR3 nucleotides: TGCGCCAGCAGCTGGGGACTAGCGGAAAACTCCTACGAGCAGTACTTC. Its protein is CASSWGLAENSYEQYF. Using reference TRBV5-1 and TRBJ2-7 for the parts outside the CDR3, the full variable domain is KAGVTQTPRYLIKTRGQQVTLSCSPISGHRSVSWYQQTPGQGLQFLFEYFSETQRNKGNFPGRFSGRQFSNSRSEMNVSTLELGDSALYLCASSWGLAENSYEQYFGPGTRLTVT.

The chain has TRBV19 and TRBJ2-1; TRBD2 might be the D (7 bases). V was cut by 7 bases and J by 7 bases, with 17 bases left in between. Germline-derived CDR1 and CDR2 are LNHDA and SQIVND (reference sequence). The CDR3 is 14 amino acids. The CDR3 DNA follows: TGTGCCAGTATGCCGGGGGGCATTTCGAATGAGCAGTTCTTC. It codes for CASMPGGISNEQFF.

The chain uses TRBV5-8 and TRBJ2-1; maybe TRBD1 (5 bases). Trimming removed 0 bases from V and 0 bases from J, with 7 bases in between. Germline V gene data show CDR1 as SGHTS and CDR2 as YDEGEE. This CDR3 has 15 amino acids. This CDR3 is CASSLVGASYNEQFF. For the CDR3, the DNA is TGTGCCAGCAGCTTGGTAGGGGCCTCCTACAATGAGCAGTTCTTC.

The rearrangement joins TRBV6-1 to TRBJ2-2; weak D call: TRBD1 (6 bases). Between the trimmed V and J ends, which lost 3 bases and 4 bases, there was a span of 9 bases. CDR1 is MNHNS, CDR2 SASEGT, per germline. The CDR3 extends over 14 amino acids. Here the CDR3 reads CASSEQDSTGELFF. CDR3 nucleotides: TGTGCCAGCAGTGAGCAGGACAGCACCGGGGAGCTGTTTTTT.

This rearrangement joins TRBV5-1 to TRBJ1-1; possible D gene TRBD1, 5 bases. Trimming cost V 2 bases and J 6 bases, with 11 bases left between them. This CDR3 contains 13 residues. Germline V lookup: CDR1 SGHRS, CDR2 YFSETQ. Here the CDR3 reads CASSFGRGAEAFF. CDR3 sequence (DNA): TGCGCCAGCAGCTTCGGAAGAGGGGCTGAAGCTTTCTTT. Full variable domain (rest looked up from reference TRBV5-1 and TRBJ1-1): KAGVTQTPRYLIKTRGQQVTLSCSPISGHRSVSWYQQTPGQGLQFLFEYFSETQRNKGNFPGRFSGRQFSNSRSEMNVSTLELGDSALYLCASSFGRGAEAFFGQGTRLTVV.

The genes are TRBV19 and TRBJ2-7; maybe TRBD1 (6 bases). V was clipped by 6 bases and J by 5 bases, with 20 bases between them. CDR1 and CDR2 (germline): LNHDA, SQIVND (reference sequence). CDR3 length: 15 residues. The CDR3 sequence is CASSKGVGDYNEQYF. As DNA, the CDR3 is TGTGCCAGTAGCAAGGGGGTGGGCGACTACAACGAGCAGTACTTC. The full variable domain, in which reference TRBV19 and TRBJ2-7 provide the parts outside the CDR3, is DGGITQSPKYLFRKEGQNVTLSCEQNLNHDAMYWYRQDPGQGLRLIYYSQIVNDFQKGDIAEGYSVSREKKESFPLTVTSAQKNPTAFYLCASSKGVGDYNEQYFGPGTRLTVT.

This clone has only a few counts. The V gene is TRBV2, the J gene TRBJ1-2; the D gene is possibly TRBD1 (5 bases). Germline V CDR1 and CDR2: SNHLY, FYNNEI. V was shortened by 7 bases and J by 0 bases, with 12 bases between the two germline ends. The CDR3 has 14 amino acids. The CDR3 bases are TGTGCCAGCATTAGAGGGGCCTCTAACTATGGCTACACCTTC. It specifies CASIRGASNYGYTF.

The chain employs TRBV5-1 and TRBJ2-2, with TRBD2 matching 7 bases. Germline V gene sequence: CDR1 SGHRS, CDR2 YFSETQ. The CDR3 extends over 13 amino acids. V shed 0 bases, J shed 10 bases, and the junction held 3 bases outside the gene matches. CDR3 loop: CASSLGLAVELFF. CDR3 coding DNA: TGCGCCAGCAGCTTGGGCCTAGCGGTGGAGCTGTTTTTT.

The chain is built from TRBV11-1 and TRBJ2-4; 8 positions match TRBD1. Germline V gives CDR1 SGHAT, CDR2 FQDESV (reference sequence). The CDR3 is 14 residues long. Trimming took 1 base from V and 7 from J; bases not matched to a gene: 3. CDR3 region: CASSLGTGRNIQYF. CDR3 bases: TGTGCCAGCAGCTTAGGGACAGGGAGGAACATTCAGTACTTC.

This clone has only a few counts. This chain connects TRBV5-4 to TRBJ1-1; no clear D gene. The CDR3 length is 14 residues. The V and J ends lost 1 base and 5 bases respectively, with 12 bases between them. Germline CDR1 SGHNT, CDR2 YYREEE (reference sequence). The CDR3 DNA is TGTGCCAGCAGCTTGCTTATTGACGGGACTGAAGCTTTCTTT. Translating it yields CASSLLIDGTEAFF. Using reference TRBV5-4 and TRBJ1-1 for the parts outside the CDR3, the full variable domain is ETGVTQSPTHLIKTRGQQVTLRCSSQSGHNTVSWYQQALGQGPQFIFQYYREEENGRGNFPPRFSGLQFPNYSSELNVNALELDDSALYLCASSLLIDGTEAFFGQGTRLTVV.

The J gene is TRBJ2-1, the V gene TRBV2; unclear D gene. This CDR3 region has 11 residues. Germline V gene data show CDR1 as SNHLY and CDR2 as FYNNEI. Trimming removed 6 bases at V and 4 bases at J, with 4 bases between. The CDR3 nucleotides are TGTGCCAGCAGGGAATACAATGAGCAGTTCTTC. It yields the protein CASREYNEQFF.

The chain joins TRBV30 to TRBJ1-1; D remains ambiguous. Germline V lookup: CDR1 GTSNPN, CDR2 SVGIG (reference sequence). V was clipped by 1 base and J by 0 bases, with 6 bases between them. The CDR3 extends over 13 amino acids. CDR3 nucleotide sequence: TGTGCCTGGAGTGCGTCCCTGAACACTGAAGCTTTCTTT. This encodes CAWSASLNTEAFF. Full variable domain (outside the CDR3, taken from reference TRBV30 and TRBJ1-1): SQTIHQWPATLVQPVGSPLSLECTVEGTSNPNLYWYRQAAGRGLQLLFYSVGIGQISSEVPQNLSASRPQDRQFILSSKKLLLSDSGFYLCAWSASLNTEAFFGQGTRLTVV.

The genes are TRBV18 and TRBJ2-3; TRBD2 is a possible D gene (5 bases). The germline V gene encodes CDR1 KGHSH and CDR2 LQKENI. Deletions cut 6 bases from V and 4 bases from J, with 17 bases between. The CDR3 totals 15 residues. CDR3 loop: CASSPWTEGADTQYF. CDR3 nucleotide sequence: TGTGCCAGCTCGCCGTGGACTGAGGGCGCAGATACGCAGTATTTT.

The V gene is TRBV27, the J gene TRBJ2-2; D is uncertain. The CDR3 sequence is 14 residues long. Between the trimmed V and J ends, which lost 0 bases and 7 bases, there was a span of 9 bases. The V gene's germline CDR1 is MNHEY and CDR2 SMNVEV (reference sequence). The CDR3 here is CASSLSTASGELFF. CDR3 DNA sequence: TGTGCCAGCAGTTTATCGACTGCGAGCGGGGAGCTGTTTTTT.

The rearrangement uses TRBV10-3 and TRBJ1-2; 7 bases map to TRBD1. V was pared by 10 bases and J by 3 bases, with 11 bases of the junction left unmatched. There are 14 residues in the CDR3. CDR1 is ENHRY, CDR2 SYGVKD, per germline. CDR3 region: CASNPDRRYYGYTF. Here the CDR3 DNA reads TGTGCCAGCAACCCGGACAGGAGATACTATGGCTACACCTTC.

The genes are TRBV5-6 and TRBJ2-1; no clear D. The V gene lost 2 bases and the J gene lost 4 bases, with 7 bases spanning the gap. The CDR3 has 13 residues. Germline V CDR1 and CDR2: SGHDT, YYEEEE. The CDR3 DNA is TGTGCCAGCAGCTTCGCACCTTACAATGAGCAGTTCTTC. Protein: CASSFAPYNEQFF.

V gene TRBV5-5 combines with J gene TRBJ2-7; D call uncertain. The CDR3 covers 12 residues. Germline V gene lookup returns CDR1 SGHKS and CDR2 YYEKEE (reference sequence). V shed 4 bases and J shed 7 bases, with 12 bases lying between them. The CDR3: CASSKELGEQYF. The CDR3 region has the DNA TGTGCCAGCAGCAAGGAGTTGGGAGAGCAGTACTTC.

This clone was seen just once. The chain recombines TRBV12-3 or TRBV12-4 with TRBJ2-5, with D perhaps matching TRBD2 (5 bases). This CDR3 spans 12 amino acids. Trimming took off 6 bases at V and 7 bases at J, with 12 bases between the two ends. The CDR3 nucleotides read TGTGCCAGCAGCCTGTCCGAGGGGACCCAGTACTTC. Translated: CASSLSEGTQYF.

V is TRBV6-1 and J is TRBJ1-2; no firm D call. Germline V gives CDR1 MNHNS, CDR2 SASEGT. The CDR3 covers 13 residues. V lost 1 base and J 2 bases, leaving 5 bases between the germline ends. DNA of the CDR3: TGTGCCAGCAGTGAAGACGGGAACTATGGCTACACCTTC. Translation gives CASSEDGNYGYTF.

CDR3 DNA: TGCGCCAGCAGCTTGGATTCAGGGATAAATAATTCACCCCTCCACTTT. This sequence encodes CASSLDSGINNSPLHF. The V and J genes are TRBV5-1 and TRBJ1-6; D may be TRBD1 (5 bases). Germline CDR1 is SGHRS and CDR2 is YFSETQ. The CDR3 loop spans 16 amino acids. V lost 0 bases, J lost 5 bases, and 12 bases lay in between.

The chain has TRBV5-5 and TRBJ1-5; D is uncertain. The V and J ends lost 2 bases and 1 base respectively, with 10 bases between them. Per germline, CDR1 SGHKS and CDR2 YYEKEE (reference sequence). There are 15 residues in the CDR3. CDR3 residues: CASSFLGESNQPQHF. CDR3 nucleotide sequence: TGTGCCAGCAGCTTTCTGGGTGAGAGCAATCAGCCCCAGCATTTT.

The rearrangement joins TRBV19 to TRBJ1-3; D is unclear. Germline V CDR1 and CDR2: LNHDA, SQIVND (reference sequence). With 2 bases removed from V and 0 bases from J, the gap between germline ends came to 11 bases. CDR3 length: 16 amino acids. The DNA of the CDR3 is TGTGCCAGTAGTATACCGGGTCGCAGCTCTGGAAACACCATATATTTT. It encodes CASSIPGRSSGNTIYF.

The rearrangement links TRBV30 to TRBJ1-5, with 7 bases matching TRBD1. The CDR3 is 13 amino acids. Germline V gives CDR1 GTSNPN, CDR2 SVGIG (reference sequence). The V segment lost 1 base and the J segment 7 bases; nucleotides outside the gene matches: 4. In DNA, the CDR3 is TGTGCCTGGAGTGGTGACAGGGCCCAGCCCCAGCATTTT. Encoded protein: CAWSGDRAQPQHF.

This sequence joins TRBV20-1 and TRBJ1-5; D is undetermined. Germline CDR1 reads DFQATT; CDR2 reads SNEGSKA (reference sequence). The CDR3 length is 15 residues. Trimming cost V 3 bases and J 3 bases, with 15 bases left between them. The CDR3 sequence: CSASPQEPINQPQHF. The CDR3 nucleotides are TGCAGTGCTAGTCCCCAGGAGCCGATCAATCAGCCCCAGCATTTT.

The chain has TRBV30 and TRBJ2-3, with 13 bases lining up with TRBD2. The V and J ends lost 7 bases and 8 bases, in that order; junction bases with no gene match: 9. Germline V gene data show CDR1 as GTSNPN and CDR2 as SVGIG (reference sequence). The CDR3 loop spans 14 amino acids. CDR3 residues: CAFTSGRAVGTQYF. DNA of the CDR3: TGTGCCTTTACTAGCGGGAGGGCTGTAGGTACGCAGTATTTT.

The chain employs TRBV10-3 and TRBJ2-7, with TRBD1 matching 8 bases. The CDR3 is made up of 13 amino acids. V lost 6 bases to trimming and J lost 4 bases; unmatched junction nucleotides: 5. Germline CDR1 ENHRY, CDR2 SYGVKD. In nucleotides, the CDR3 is TGTGCCATCAGGGCAGGGGGCGGGTACGAGCAGTACTTC. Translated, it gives CAIRAGGGYEQYF.